The rows below give T cell receptor beta chains drawn from one sample of a study of T cell repertoires in cytomegalovirus infection. TCRdb itself ran the reads through MiXCR, one entry per CDR3 protein. Of about 100,000 distinct CDR3 sequences detected, 20% to 30% appear once; the ten largest clones hold around 40%. The sequenced sample was CD8+ T cells from PBMCs. Every receptor here comes from a human donor in good health (CMV status not recorded). Some clones in this sample may be carry-over from other donors' samples. The CDR3 runs from the conserved cysteine through the conserved F or W. D genes are given only for firm matches. Only part of the rows carry a size: once, few, many, or a class if the clone is expanded.

d_call: .
j_call: TRBJ2-2
v_call: TRBV6-2/TRBV6-3
clone_size: .
cdr3_aa: CASSSPGRNTGELFF
cdr3_nt: TGTGCCAGCAGTTCCCCGGGGAGAAACACCGGGGAGCTGTTTTTT

d_call: .
j_call: TRBJ1-1
v_call: TRBV4-1
clone_size: few
cdr3_aa: CASSQEQEGPEAFF
cdr3_nt: TGCGCCAGCAGCCAAGAACAGGAGGGACCTGAAGCTTTCTTT

d_call: TRBD2
j_call: TRBJ2-3
v_call: TRBV20-1
clone_size: many
cdr3_aa: CSARDSLDSGFTDTQYF
cdr3_nt: TGCAGTGCTAGAGATTCTCTCGATAGCGGGTTCACAGATACGCAGTATTTT

d_call: TRBD1
j_call: TRBJ2-7
v_call: TRBV7-3
clone_size: .
cdr3_aa: CASSPETGGNSYEQYF
cdr3_nt: TGTGCCAGCAGCCCCGAGACAGGGGGTAACTCCTACGAGCAGTACTTC

d_call: .
j_call: TRBJ2-5
v_call: TRBV28
clone_size: .
cdr3_aa: CASSFLRDSAQETQYF
cdr3_nt: TGTGCCAGCAGTTTCCTCCGTGATAGCGCACAAGAGACCCAGTACTTC

d_call: TRBD1
j_call: TRBJ1-3
v_call: TRBV7-2
clone_size: many
cdr3_aa: CASSQGQGNTIYF
cdr3_nt: TGTGCCAGCAGCCAGGGACAGGGAAACACCATATATTTT

d_call: .
j_call: TRBJ2-7
v_call: TRBV7-8
clone_size: few
cdr3_aa: CASSLASGLYEQYF
cdr3_nt: TGTGCCAGCAGCTTAGCTTCAGGGTTATACGAGCAGTACTTC

d_call: .
j_call: TRBJ2-2
v_call: TRBV11-2
clone_size: .
cdr3_aa: CASSLEGTTGELFF
cdr3_nt: TGTGCCAGCAGCTTAGAAGGTACCACCGGGGAGCTGTTTTTT

d_call: TRBD1
j_call: TRBJ1-1
v_call: TRBV29-1
clone_size: few
cdr3_aa: CSVQQGGNTEAFF
cdr3_nt: TGCAGCGTGCAACAGGGGGGGAACACTGAAGCTTTCTTT

d_call: TRBD1
j_call: TRBJ2-2
v_call: TRBV5-1
clone_size: .
cdr3_aa: CASSLDIGQGYTGELFF
cdr3_nt: TGCGCCAGCAGCTTGGATATAGGACAGGGATACACCGGGGAGCTGTTTTTT

d_call: .
j_call: TRBJ1-5
v_call: TRBV19
clone_size: many
cdr3_aa: CASSISSGDGNQPQHF
cdr3_nt: TGTGCCAGTAGTATAAGCTCGGGCGACGGCAATCAGCCCCAGCATTTT

d_call: .
j_call: TRBJ2-7
v_call: TRBV2
clone_size: .
cdr3_aa: CVSGSSVEEQYF
cdr3_nt: TGTGTCAGCGGTTCTAGCGTAGAAGAGCAGTACTTC

d_call: .
j_call: TRBJ2-3
v_call: TRBV29-1
clone_size: .
cdr3_aa: CSVVSDYTDTQYF
cdr3_nt: TGCAGCGTTGTATCGGATTACACAGATACGCAGTATTTT

d_call: TRBD1
j_call: TRBJ1-2
v_call: TRBV7-6
clone_size: .
cdr3_aa: CASSLGGQPVYGYTF
cdr3_nt: TGTGCCAGCAGCTTAGGGGGACAGCCGGTCTATGGCTACACCTTC

d_call: .
j_call: TRBJ1-1
v_call: TRBV11-2
clone_size: many
cdr3_aa: CASSFLMNTEAFF
cdr3_nt: TGTGCCAGCAGCTTCCTGATGAACACTGAAGCTTTCTTT

d_call: .
j_call: TRBJ1-1
v_call: TRBV9
clone_size: .
cdr3_aa: CASSVGGSTEAFF
cdr3_nt: TGTGCCAGCAGCGTAGGAGGGTCCACTGAAGCTTTCTTT

d_call: .
j_call: TRBJ1-1
v_call: TRBV7-3
clone_size: few
cdr3_aa: CASSSGGLGTEAFF
cdr3_nt: TGTGCCAGCAGCTCTGGGGGCCTAGGGACTGAAGCTTTCTTT

d_call: .
j_call: TRBJ2-3
v_call: TRBV7-2
clone_size: .
cdr3_aa: CASSIGPPPDTQYF
cdr3_nt: TGTGCCAGCAGCATCGGACCTCCCCCAGATACGCAGTATTTT

d_call: TRBD2
j_call: TRBJ2-7
v_call: TRBV27
clone_size: few
cdr3_aa: CASSRKAGGRYEQYF
cdr3_nt: TGTGCCAGCAGTCGAAAAGCGGGAGGGCGCTACGAGCAGTACTTC

d_call: TRBD1
j_call: TRBJ2-3
v_call: TRBV24-1
clone_size: .
cdr3_aa: CATSDPQLDRGGTDTQYF
cdr3_nt: TGTGCCACCAGTGATCCCCAGCTCGACAGGGGGGGCACAGATACGCAGTATTTT

d_call: .
j_call: TRBJ1-2
v_call: TRBV12-3/TRBV12-4
clone_size: few
cdr3_aa: CASSYSQAYGYTF
cdr3_nt: TGTGCCAGCAGCTACTCCCAGGCATATGGCTACACCTTC

d_call: .
j_call: TRBJ2-1
v_call: TRBV18
clone_size: many
cdr3_aa: CASSPTRSEQFF
cdr3_nt: TGTGCCAGCTCACCGACTCGATCCGAGCAGTTCTTC

d_call: TRBD1
j_call: TRBJ1-5
v_call: TRBV20-1
clone_size: few
cdr3_aa: CSAASGTDQPQHF
cdr3_nt: TGCAGTGCCGCCAGTGGGACAGATCAGCCCCAGCATTTT

d_call: TRBD1
j_call: TRBJ2-7
v_call: TRBV11-2
clone_size: many
cdr3_aa: CASRAPGQGYEQYF
cdr3_nt: TGTGCCAGCAGGGCACCGGGACAGGGCTACGAGCAGTACTTC

d_call: .
j_call: TRBJ2-7
v_call: TRBV7-8
clone_size: .
cdr3_aa: CASSSGGGGGGYEQYF
cdr3_nt: TGTGCCAGCAGCTCAGGGGGAGGGGGGGGGGGGTACGAGCAGTACTTC

d_call: TRBD2
j_call: TRBJ2-5
v_call: TRBV12-3/TRBV12-4
clone_size: .
cdr3_aa: CASSTSGGQETQYF
cdr3_nt: TGTGCCAGCAGTACTAGCGGGGGCCAAGAGACCCAGTACTTC

d_call: .
j_call: TRBJ2-7
v_call: TRBV6-1
clone_size: .
cdr3_aa: CASRPQGSSYEQYF
cdr3_nt: TGTGCCAGCAGACCTCAGGGCAGCTCCTACGAGCAGTACTTC

d_call: .
j_call: TRBJ2-7
v_call: TRBV20-1
clone_size: few
cdr3_aa: CSARDLQRAYEQYF
cdr3_nt: TGCAGTGCTAGAGACCTTCAGCGAGCCTACGAGCAGTACTTC

d_call: TRBD1
j_call: TRBJ1-1
v_call: TRBV4-2
clone_size: .
cdr3_aa: CASSQDPGTGGTEAFF
cdr3_nt: TGTGCCAGCAGCCAAGATCCCGGGACAGGGGGCACTGAAGCTTTCTTT

d_call: TRBD1
j_call: TRBJ1-1
v_call: TRBV18
clone_size: few
cdr3_aa: CASFTGQGPNTEAFF
cdr3_nt: TGTGCCAGCTTTACCGGACAGGGGCCGAACACTGAAGCTTTCTTT

d_call: TRBD1
j_call: TRBJ1-5
v_call: TRBV28
clone_size: many
cdr3_aa: CASSFRPGGPPNQPQHF
cdr3_nt: TGTGCCAGCAGTTTCCGCCCAGGGGGCCCACCGAATCAGCCCCAGCATTTT

d_call: .
j_call: TRBJ1-1
v_call: TRBV7-2
clone_size: many
cdr3_aa: CASSLAGRNTEAFF
cdr3_nt: TGTGCCAGCAGCTTAGCTGGGAGGAACACTGAAGCTTTCTTT

d_call: .
j_call: TRBJ2-7
v_call: TRBV5-1
clone_size: many
cdr3_aa: CASSEGQVPSYEQYF
cdr3_nt: TGCGCCAGCAGTGAAGGACAAGTACCTTCCTACGAGCAGTACTTC

d_call: .
j_call: TRBJ1-1
v_call: TRBV4-3
clone_size: few
cdr3_aa: CASSPRTASNEAFF
cdr3_nt: TGCGCCAGCAGCCCCCGGACAGCCTCCAACGAAGCTTTCTTT

d_call: .
j_call: TRBJ2-3
v_call: TRBV7-9
clone_size: .
cdr3_aa: CASSFETTDTQYF
cdr3_nt: TGTGCCAGCAGTTTCGAGACCACAGATACGCAGTATTTT

d_call: .
j_call: TRBJ2-7
v_call: TRBV5-6
clone_size: once
cdr3_aa: CASSLGQAAYEQYF
cdr3_nt: TGTGCCAGCAGCTTGGGCCAGGCGGCCTACGAGCAGTACTTC

d_call: .
j_call: TRBJ1-1
v_call: TRBV27
clone_size: .
cdr3_aa: CASSSPGTSTEAFF
cdr3_nt: TGTGCCAGCAGTTCCCCCGGGACCTCCACTGAAGCTTTCTTT

d_call: TRBD1
j_call: TRBJ2-7
v_call: TRBV27
clone_size: few
cdr3_aa: CASRLGQGGEQYF
cdr3_nt: TGTGCCAGCAGACTGGGACAGGGTGGCGAGCAGTACTTC

d_call: TRBD2
j_call: TRBJ2-2
v_call: TRBV7-6
clone_size: few
cdr3_aa: CASSPTGGIGGTGELFF
cdr3_nt: TGTGCCAGCAGCCCGACGGGGGGGATTGGCGGCACCGGGGAGCTGTTTTTT

d_call: TRBD1
j_call: TRBJ1-4
v_call: TRBV14
clone_size: few
cdr3_aa: CASSPLDRRDEKLFF
cdr3_nt: TGTGCCAGCAGTCCCCTGGACAGGAGAGATGAAAAACTGTTTTTT

d_call: .
j_call: TRBJ2-1
v_call: TRBV7-8
clone_size: many
cdr3_aa: CASSLRYNEQFF
cdr3_nt: TGTGCCAGCAGCTTAAGATACAATGAGCAGTTCTTC

d_call: TRBD1
j_call: TRBJ2-3
v_call: TRBV23-1
clone_size: many
cdr3_aa: CASSPRDRDGDTQYF
cdr3_nt: TGCGCCAGCAGTCCTAGGGACAGGGATGGAGATACGCAGTATTTT

d_call: TRBD1
j_call: TRBJ1-4
v_call: TRBV7-6
clone_size: few
cdr3_aa: CASSLAGGNEKLFF
cdr3_nt: TGTGCCAGCAGCTTAGCAGGGGGCAATGAAAAACTGTTTTTT

d_call: .
j_call: TRBJ2-3
v_call: TRBV7-3
clone_size: .
cdr3_aa: CASTLIEGGTDTQYF
cdr3_nt: TGTGCCAGCACCTTAATAGAAGGGGGGACAGATACGCAGTATTTT

d_call: .
j_call: TRBJ2-1
v_call: TRBV7-2
clone_size: .
cdr3_aa: CASNLLGTYNEQFF
cdr3_nt: TGTGCCAGCAACCTTTTAGGAACCTACAATGAGCAGTTCTTC

d_call: .
j_call: TRBJ2-7
v_call: TRBV28
clone_size: .
cdr3_aa: CASSRYSYEQYF
cdr3_nt: TGTGCCAGCAGCCGATACTCCTACGAGCAGTACTTC

d_call: .
j_call: TRBJ1-2
v_call: TRBV7-9
clone_size: .
cdr3_aa: CASSDRDGSYGYTF
cdr3_nt: TGTGCCAGCAGCGACCGGGACGGATCCTATGGCTACACCTTC

d_call: .
j_call: TRBJ1-3
v_call: TRBV12-3/TRBV12-4
clone_size: .
cdr3_aa: CASSLVLTDGGNTIYF
cdr3_nt: TGTGCCAGCAGTTTGGTCTTGACGGACGGTGGAAACACCATATATTTT

d_call: .
j_call: TRBJ2-1
v_call: TRBV20-1
clone_size: .
cdr3_aa: CSAPGLTYNEQFF
cdr3_nt: TGCAGTGCTCCGGGACTTACATACAATGAGCAGTTCTTC

d_call: .
j_call: TRBJ2-7
v_call: TRBV6-2/TRBV6-3
clone_size: .
cdr3_aa: CASSYSNLRGEQYF
cdr3_nt: TGTGCCAGCAGTTACTCGAATCTTCGGGGCGAGCAGTACTTC

d_call: .
j_call: TRBJ2-1
v_call: TRBV7-3
clone_size: few
cdr3_aa: CASSLRGFSDEQFF
cdr3_nt: TGTGCCAGCAGCTTAAGGGGTTTTTCCGATGAGCAGTTCTTC

d_call: .
j_call: TRBJ2-7
v_call: TRBV12-3/TRBV12-4
clone_size: many
cdr3_aa: CASSNSTWSPYEQYF
cdr3_nt: TGTGCCAGCAGTAACTCAACTTGGTCCCCCTACGAGCAGTACTTC

d_call: .
j_call: TRBJ1-6
v_call: TRBV10-3
clone_size: .
cdr3_aa: CAISDDSPLHF
cdr3_nt: TGTGCCATCAGCGACGATTCACCCCTCCACTTT